Described below is a single T cell receptor (beta chain) sequence and its context. Original methodology: Estimated nucleated cell counts came from reference gene primer amplification. Sequenced by immunoSEQ multiplex PCR; TCRdb stores in-frame clones only, minus some. V, J and clone size were drawn from that table, and D and trimming were deduced from the DNA. The data show around 84,000 clones, around four fifths seen once. The data originate from a study of blood T cell repertoires in COVID-19. At the level of the study: Specimens from acute and convalescent COVID-19 originated in the United States, Italy and Spain. In each case, the material was cDNA or gDNA derived from T cells, B-cell-depleted T cells, or PBMCs.

CDR3 length equals 15 residues. V was trimmed by 2 bases and J by 1 base, leaving 11 bases between them. CDR1 is MRHNA and CDR2 is SNTAGT in the germline V gene. The chain recombines TRBV6-4 with TRBJ1-1; no clear D. The origin of this receptor is a man of 80 years or more with active or convalescent COVID-19. The sequenced sample consisted of peripheral blood. The CDR3 here is CASSDNGGRNTEAFF. The CDR3 nucleotides read TGTGCCAGCAGTGACAACGGAGGAAGGAACACTGAAGCTTTCTTT.